Sequencing of this TCR beta chain was carried out in a study of blood T cell repertoires in COVID-19. Study-wide context: The samples span acute and convalescent COVID-19 from the United States, Italy and Spain. PBMCs, B-cell-depleted T cells, or T cells provided the cDNA or gDNA that made up the material.

Measured with immunoSEQ multiplex PCR; TCRdb has only the in-frame clones, and not every one. This table has 50,000 to 55,000 clones, approximately 84% appearing once. This CDR3 spans 14 amino acids. CDR1 is SGDLS, CDR2 YYNGEE, per germline. Trimming took off 4 bases at V and 1 base at J, with 11 bases between the two ends. The TCR was taken from a human donor in a cohort sampled during active COVID-19. Sequencing used peripheral blood. J is TRBJ2-5 and V is TRBV9; the D gene is possibly TRBD2 (6 bases). CDR3 protein: CASSPGGLQETQYF. The CDR3 DNA reads TGTGCCAGCAGCCCCGGAGGGCTCCAAGAGACCCAGTACTTC.